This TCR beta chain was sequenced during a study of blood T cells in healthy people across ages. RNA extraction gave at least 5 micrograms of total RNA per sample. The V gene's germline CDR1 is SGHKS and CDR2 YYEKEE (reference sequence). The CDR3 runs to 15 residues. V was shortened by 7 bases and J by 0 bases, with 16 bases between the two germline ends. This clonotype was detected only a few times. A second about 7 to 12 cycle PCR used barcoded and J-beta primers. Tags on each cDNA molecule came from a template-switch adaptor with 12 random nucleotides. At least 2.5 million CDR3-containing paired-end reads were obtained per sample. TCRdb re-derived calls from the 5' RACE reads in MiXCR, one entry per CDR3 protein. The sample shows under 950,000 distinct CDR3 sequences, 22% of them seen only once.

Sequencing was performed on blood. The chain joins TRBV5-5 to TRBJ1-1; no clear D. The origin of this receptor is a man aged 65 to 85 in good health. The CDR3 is CASSLEGRMNTEAFF. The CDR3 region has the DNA TGTGCCAGCTCCCTGGAGGGAAGGATGAACACTGAAGCTTTCTTT.